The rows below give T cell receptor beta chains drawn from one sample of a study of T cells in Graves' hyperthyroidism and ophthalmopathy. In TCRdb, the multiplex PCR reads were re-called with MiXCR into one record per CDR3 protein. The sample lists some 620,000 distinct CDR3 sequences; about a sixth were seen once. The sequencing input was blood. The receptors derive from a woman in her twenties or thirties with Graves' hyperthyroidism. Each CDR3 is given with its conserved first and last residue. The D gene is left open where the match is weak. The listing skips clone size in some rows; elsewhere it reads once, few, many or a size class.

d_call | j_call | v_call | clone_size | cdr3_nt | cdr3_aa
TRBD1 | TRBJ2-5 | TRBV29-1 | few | TGCAGCGTCTCCCCGAGGGACAGTCAAGAGACCCAGTACTTC | CSVSPRDSQETQYF
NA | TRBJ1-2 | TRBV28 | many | TGTGCCAGCGGTCGGGTAGGAAACTATGGCTACACCTTC | CASGRVGNYGYTF
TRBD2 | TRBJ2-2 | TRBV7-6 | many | TGTGCCAGCAGCTTAGCTAGCGGGATCCCCGGGGAGCTGTTTTTT | CASSLASGIPGELFF
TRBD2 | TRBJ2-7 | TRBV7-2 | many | TGTGCCAGCAGCTTAGGGGGACTAGGGGGGTACGAGCAGTACTTC | CASSLGGLGGYEQYF
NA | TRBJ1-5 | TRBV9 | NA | TGTGCCAGCAGCGCAGACGGGGGCAATCAGCCCCAGCATTTT | CASSADGGNQPQHF
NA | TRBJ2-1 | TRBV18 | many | TGTGCCAGCTCACTATCTCGGAGCTCCTACAATGAGCAGTTCTTC | CASSLSRSSYNEQFF
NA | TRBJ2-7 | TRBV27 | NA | TGTGCCAGCAGTCTCTCTCAGGGCTCCTACGAGCGGTACTTC | CASSLSQGSYERYF
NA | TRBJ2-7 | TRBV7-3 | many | TGTGCCAGCAGCTTAGACACTACGCCCTCCTCCGAGCAGTACTTC | CASSLDTTPSSEQYF
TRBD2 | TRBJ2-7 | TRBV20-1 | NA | TGCAGTGCTCCTAGCGGCCGCTCCTACGAGCAGTACTTC | CSAPSGRSYEQYF
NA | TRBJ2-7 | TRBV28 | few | TGTGCCAGCAGTTTAGAGATGGAAGGAAGGGTCTTCGACGAGCAGTACTTC | CASSLEMEGRVFDEQYF
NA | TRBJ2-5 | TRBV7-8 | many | TGTGCCAGCAGCTCCCACAGGGGAGGCGAGACCCAGTACTTC | CASSSHRGGETQYF
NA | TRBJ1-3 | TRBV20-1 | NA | TGCAGTGCCGAGGCCTCTGGAAACACCATATATTTT | CSAEASGNTIYF
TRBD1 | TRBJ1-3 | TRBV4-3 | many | TGCGCCAGCAGCCAGGAACCGACAGGGTCTGGAAACACCATATATTTT | CASSQEPTGSGNTIYF